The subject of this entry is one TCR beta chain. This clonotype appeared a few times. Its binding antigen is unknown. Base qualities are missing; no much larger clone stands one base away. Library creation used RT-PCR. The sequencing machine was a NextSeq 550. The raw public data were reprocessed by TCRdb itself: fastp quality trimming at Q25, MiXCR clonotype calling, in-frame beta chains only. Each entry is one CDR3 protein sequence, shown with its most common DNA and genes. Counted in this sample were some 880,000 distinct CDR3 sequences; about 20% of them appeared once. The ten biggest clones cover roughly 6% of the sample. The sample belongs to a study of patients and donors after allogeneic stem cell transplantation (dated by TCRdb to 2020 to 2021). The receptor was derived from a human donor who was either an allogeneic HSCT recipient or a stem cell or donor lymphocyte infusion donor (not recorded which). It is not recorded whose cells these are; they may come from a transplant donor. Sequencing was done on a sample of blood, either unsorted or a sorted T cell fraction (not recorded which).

The DNA reads TGTGCCAGCAGTGGACAGGGGGCGAATGGCTACACCTTC. Its translation is CASSGQGANGYTF. This receptor chain uses TRBV25-1 and TRBJ1-2, with 10 bases aligning to TRBD1. Inclusive of the bounding cysteine and phenylalanine, the CDR3 is 13 residues long. Only the CDR3 portion is preserved as DNA: 39 bases, with reading frame beginning at the first base. In the germline V gene, CDR1 corresponds to MGHDK and CDR2 to SYGVNS. After removal of 4 bases from V and 6 bases from J, the junction retains 2 bases not matched to a gene.